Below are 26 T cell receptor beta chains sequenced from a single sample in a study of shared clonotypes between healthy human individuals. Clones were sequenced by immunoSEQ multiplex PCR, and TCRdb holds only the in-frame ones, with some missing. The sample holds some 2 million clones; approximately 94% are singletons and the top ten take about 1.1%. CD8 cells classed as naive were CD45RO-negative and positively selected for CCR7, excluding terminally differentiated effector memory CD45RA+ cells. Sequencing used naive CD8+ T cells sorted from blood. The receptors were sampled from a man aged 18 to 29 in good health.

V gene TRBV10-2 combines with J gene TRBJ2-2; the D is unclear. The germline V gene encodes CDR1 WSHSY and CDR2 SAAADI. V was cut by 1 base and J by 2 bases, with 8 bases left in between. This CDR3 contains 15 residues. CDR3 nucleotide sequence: TGCGCCAGCAGTGAGTTGGTACATAACACCGGGGAGCTGTTTTTT. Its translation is CASSELVHNTGELFF.

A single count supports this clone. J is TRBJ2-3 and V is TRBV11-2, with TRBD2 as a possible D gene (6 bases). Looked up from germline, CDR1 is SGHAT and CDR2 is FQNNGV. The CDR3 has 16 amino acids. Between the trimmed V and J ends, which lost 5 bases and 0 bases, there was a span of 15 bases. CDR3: CASSALASTSTDTQYF. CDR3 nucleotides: TGTGCCAGCAGCGCACTAGCATCTACTAGCACAGATACGCAGTATTTT.

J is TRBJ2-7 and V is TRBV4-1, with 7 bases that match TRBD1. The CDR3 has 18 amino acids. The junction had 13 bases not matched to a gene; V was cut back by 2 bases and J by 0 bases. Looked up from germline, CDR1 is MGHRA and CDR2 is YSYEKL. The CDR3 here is CASSQKIPGRDSSYEQYF. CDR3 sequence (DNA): TGCGCCAGCAGCCAAAAAATCCCAGGCAGGGACAGCTCCTACGAGCAGTACTTC.

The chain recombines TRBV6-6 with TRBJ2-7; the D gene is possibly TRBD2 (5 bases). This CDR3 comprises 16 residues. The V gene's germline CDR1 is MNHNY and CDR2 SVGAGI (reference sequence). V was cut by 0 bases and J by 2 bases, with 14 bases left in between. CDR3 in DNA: TGTGCCAGCAGTTACTCGTCGGACTTGCCGGCCTACGAGCAGTACTTC. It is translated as CASSYSSDLPAYEQYF.

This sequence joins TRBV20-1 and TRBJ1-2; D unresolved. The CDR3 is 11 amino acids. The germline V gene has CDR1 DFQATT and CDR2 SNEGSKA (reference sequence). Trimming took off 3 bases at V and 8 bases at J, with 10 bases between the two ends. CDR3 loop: CSARGLAGYTF. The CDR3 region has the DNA TGCAGTGCTAGGGGATTGGCGGGCTACACCTTC.

This chain's CDR3 is CASSVNGGLSNEQFF. For the CDR3, the DNA is TGTGCCAGCAGCGTAAATGGGGGGCTGAGCAATGAGCAGTTCTTC. The V and J genes are TRBV9 and TRBJ2-1; D is perhaps TRBD1 or TRBD2 (6 bases each). CDR1 is SGDLS, CDR2 YYNGEE, per germline. The CDR3 contains 15 residues. V was pared by 1 base and J by 6 bases, with 14 bases between. The complete variable domain, with remaining parts taken from reference TRBV9 and TRBJ2-1, reads DSGVTQTPKHLITATGQRVTLRCSPRSGDLSVYWYQQSLDQGLQFLIQYYNGEERAKGNILERFSAQQFPDLHSELNLSSLELGDSALYFCASSVNGGLSNEQFFGPGTRLTVL.

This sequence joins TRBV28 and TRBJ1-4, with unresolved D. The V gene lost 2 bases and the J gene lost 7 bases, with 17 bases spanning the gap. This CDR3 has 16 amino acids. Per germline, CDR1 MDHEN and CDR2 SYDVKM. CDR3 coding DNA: TGTGCCAGCAGTTTAAATATGGGTAACCTTGGTGAAAAACTGTTTTTT. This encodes CASSLNMGNLGEKLFF.

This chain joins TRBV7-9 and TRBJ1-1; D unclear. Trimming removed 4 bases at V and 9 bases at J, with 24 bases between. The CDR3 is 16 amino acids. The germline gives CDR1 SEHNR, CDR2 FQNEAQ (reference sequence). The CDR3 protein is CASSYTLGLGEGKAFF. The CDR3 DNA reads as TGTGCCAGCAGCTATACTCTAGGACTGGGAGAGGGAAAAGCTTTCTTT.

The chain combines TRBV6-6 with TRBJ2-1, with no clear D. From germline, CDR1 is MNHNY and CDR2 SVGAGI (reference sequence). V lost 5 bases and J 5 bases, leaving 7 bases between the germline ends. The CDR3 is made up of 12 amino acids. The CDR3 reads CASSPLNNEQFF. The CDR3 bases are TGTGCCAGCAGTCCCCTTAACAATGAGCAGTTCTTC.

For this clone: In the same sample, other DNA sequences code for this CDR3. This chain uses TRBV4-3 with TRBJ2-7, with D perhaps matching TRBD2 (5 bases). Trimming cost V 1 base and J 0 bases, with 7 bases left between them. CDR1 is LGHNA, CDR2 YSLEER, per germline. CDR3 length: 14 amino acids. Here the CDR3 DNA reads TGCGCCAGCAGCCAAGGAGAGGGCTCCTACGAGCAGTACTTC. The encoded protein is CASSQGEGSYEQYF.

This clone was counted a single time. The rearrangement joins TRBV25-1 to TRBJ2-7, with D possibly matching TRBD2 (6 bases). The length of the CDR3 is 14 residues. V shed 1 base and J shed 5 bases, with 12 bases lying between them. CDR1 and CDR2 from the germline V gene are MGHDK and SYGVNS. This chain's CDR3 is CASSESPGRHEQYF. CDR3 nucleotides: TGTGCCAGCAGTGAATCCCCGGGGAGGCACGAGCAGTACTTC.

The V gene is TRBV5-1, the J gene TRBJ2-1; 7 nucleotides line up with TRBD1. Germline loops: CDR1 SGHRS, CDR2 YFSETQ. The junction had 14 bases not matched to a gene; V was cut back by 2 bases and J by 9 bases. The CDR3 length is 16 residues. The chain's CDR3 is CASSFQRQGSDFEQFF. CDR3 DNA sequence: TGCGCCAGCAGCTTCCAACGACAGGGATCCGATTTTGAGCAGTTCTTC. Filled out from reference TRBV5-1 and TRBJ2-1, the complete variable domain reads KAGVTQTPRYLIKTRGQQVTLSCSPISGHRSVSWYQQTPGQGLQFLFEYFSETQRNKGNFPGRFSGRQFSNSRSEMNVSTLELGDSALYLCASSFQRQGSDFEQFFGPGTRLTVL.

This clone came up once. CDR3: CASSAGTSGIDEQFF. For the CDR3, the DNA is TGTGCCAGCAGTGCAGGGACTAGCGGAATTGATGAGCAGTTCTTC. This chain connects TRBV27 to TRBJ2-1, with 11 positions matching TRBD2. V dropped 5 bases and J dropped 8; count of bases not matched to a gene: 8. The CDR3 covers 15 residues. The germline V gene has CDR1 MNHEY and CDR2 SMNVEV (reference sequence).

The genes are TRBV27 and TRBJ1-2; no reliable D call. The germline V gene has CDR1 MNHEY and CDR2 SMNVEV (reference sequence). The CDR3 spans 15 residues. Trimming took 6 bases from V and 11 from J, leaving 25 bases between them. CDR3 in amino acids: CASSSTLRSWEGYTF. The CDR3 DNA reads TGTGCCAGCAGCTCGACCTTACGGAGTTGGGAGGGTTACACCTTC.

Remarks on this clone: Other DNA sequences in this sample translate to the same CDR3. CDR3 in DNA: TGTGCCAGCAGTTATGGACAAACTGAAGCTTTCTTT. Protein product: CASSYGQTEAFF. The chain joins TRBV6-5 to TRBJ1-1; possibly TRBD1 for D (5 bases). CDR1 MNHEY and CDR2 SVGAGI come from the germline V gene. The CDR3 spans 12 residues. The V gene lost 3 bases and the J gene lost 5 bases, with 7 bases spanning the gap.

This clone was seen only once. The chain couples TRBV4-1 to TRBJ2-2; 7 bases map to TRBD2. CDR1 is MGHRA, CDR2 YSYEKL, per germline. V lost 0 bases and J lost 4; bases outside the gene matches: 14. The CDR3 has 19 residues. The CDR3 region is CASSQEGRESPLGTGELFF. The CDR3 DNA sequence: TGCGCCAGCAGCCAAGAGGGGCGGGAGAGCCCCCTTGGCACCGGGGAGCTGTTTTTT.

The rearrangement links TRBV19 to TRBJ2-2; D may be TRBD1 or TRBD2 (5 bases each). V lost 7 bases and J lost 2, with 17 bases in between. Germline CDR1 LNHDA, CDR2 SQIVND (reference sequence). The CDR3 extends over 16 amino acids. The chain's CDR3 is CASTIWDRANTGELFF. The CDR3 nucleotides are TGTGCCAGTACCATCTGGGACCGGGCAAACACCGGGGAGCTGTTTTTT. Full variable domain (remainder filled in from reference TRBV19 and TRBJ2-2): DGGITQSPKYLFRKEGQNVTLSCEQNLNHDAMYWYRQDPGQGLRLIYYSQIVNDFQKGDIAEGYSVSREKKESFPLTVTSAQKNPTAFYLCASTIWDRANTGELFFGEGSRLTVL.

The CDR3 nucleotides are TGTGCCAGCAGTTTTGGGGGGATCAATCAGCCCCAGCATTTT. Translation gives CASSFGGINQPQHF. The chain carries TRBV27 and TRBJ1-5, with a possible D match to TRBD1 (5 bases). Per germline, CDR1 MNHEY and CDR2 SMNVEV (reference sequence). CDR3 length equals 14 residues. Trimming pared 3 bases from V and 3 bases from J, leaving 9 bases between.

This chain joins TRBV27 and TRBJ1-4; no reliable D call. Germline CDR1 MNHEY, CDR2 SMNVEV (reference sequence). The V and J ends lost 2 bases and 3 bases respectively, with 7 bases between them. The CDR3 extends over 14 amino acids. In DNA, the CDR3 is TGTGCCAGCAGTTTACGAACGGCTAATGAAAAACTGTTTTTT. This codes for CASSLRTANEKLFF. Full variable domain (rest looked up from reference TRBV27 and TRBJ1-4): EAQVTQNPRYLITVTGKKLTVTCSQNMNHEYMSWYRQDPGLGLRQIYYSMNVEVTDKGDVPEGYKVSRKEKRNFPLILESPSPNQTSLYFCASSLRTANEKLFFGSGTQLSVL.

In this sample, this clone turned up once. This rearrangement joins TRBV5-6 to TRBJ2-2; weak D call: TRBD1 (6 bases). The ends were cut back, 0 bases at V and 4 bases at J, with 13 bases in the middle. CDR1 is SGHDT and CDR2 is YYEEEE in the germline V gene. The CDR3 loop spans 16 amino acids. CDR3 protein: CASSLAQGVGTGELFF. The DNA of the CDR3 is TGTGCCAGCAGCTTGGCACAGGGAGTAGGCACCGGGGAGCTGTTTTTT. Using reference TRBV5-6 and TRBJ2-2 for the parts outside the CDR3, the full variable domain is DAGVTQSPTHLIKTRGQQVTLRCSPKSGHDTVSWYQQALGQGPQFIFQYYEEEERQRGNFPDRFSGHQFPNYSSELNVNALLLGDSALYLCASSLAQGVGTGELFFGEGSRLTVL.

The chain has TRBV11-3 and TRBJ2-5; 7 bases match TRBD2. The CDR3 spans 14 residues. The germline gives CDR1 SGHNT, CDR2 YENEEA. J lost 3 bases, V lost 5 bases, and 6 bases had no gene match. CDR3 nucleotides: TGTGCCAGCAGCACCCCCGGGACTAAAGAGACCCAGTACTTC. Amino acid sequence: CASSTPGTKETQYF.

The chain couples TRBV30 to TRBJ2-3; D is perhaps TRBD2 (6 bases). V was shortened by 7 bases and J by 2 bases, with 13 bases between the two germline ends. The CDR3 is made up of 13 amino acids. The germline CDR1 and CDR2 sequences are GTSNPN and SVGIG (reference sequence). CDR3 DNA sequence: TGTGCCTCCCTACTAGCCGACACAGATACGCAGTATTTT. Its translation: CASLLADTDTQYF.

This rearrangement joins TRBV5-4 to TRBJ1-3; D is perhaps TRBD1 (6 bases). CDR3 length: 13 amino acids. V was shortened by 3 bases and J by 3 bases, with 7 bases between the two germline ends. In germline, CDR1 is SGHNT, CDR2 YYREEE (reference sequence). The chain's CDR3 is CASSSDSGNTIYF. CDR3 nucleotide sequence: TGTGCCAGCAGCTCGGACAGTGGAAACACCATATATTTT.

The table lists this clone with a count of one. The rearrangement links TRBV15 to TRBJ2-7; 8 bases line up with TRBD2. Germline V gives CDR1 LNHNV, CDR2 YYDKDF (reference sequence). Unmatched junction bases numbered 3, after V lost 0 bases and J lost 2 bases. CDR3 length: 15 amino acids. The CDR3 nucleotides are TGTGCCACCAGCAGAGAAATAGCGGGGACCTACGAGCAGTACTTC. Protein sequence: CATSREIAGTYEQYF.

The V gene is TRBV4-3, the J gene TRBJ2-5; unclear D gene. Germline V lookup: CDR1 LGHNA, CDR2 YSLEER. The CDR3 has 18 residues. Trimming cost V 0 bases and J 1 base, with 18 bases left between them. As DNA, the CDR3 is TGCGCCAGCAGCCAAGATCCCGGGTCAGGAGAACTCCAAGAGACCCAGTACTTC. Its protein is CASSQDPGSGELQETQYF.

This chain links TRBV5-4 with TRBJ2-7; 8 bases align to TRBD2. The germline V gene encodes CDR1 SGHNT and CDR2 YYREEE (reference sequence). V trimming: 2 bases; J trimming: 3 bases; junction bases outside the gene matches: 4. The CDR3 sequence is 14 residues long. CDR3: CASSLSGRNYEQYF. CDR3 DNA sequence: TGTGCCAGCAGCTTAAGCGGGAGAAACTACGAGCAGTACTTC.